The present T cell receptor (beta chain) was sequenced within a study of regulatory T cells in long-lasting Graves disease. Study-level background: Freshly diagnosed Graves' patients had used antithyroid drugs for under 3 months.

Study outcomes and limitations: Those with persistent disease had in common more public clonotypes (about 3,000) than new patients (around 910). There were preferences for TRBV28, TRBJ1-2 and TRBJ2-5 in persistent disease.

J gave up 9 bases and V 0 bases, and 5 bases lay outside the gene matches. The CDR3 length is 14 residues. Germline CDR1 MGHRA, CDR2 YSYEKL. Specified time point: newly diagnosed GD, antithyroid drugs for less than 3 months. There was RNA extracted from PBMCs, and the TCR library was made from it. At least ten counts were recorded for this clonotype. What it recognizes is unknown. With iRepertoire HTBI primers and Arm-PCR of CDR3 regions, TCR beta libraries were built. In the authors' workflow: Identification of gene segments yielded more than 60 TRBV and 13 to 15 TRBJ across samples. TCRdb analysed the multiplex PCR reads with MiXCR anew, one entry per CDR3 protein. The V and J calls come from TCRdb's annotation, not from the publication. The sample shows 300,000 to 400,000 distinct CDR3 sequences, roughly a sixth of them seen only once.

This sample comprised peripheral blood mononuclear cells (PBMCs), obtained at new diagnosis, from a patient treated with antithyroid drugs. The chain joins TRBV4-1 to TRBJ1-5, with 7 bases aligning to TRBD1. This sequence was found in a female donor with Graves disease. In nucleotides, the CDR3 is TGCGCCAGCAGCCAAGAACCACAGGGGCGGCCCCAGCATTTT. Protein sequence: CASSQEPQGRPQHF.